The 16 T cell receptor beta chains below were found in one sample sequenced in a study of neurological immune-mediated disorders. TCRdb ran MiXCR on the 5' RACE reads and lists one entry per CDR3 protein. The sample has 48,000 or so distinct CDR3 sequences; about a tenth are singletons. The sequencing input was PBMCs. Source of these receptors: a woman aged 40 to 55 with HTLV-1-associated myelopathy (HAM/TSP).

Concerning this clonotype itself: A clone one base away is much larger, so this may be a read error. V is TRBV6-1 and J is TRBJ2-3, with no clear D. The CDR3 has 13 amino acids. Germline V lookup: CDR1 MNHNS, CDR2 SASEGT. In DNA form, the CDR3 reads TGTGCCAGCAGTGAATTGTTGACGGATACGCTGTATTTT. This gives the protein CASSELLTDTLYF.

This clonotype was counted ten times or more. The chain carries TRBV7-8 and TRBJ2-5; D tentatively reads TRBD1 or TRBD2 (6 bases each). In germline, CDR1 is SGHVS, CDR2 FQNEAQ. CDR3 length: 15 residues. The V and J ends lost 1 base and 5 bases respectively, with 14 bases between them. In DNA, the CDR3 is TGTGCCAGCAGCTTAGGGGGGGCCCGATGGGAGACCCAGTACTTC. Residues: CASSLGGARWETQYF.

This clonotype was seen repeatedly, ten times or more. The chain links TRBV11-3 to TRBJ1-2, with TRBD1 matching over 7 bases. There are 13 residues in the CDR3. V shed 6 bases and J 2 bases; nucleotides not matched to a gene: 3. The V gene's germline CDR1 is SGHNT and CDR2 YENEEA. CDR3 nucleotides: TGTGCCAGCAGTCCGGGACAGAACTATGGCTACACCTTC. Protein sequence: CASSPGQNYGYTF.

The sample holds a few counts of this clonotype. With a much larger clone just one base away, this may be a read error. The chain recombines TRBV4-1 with TRBJ1-4; unclear D gene. Germline V gene data show CDR1 as MGHRA and CDR2 as YSYEKL. CDR3 length: 12 amino acids. V lost 5 bases and J 9 bases, leaving 10 bases between the germline ends. Here the CDR3 DNA reads TGCGCCAGCAGCTCATGGGCCAAAAAACTGTTTTTT. This sequence encodes CASSSWAKKLFF.

This clonotype was counted ten times or more. V is TRBV7-9 and J is TRBJ1-4; 10 bases map to TRBD1. The CDR3 is 18 residues long. Trimming at V came to 5 bases and at J to 4 bases, leaving 13 bases not matched to a gene. Germline V gene sequence: CDR1 SEHNR, CDR2 FQNEAQ (reference sequence). The CDR3 region is CASSPPGTGVLVNEKLFF. CDR3 nucleotides: TGTGCCAGCAGCCCTCCCGGGACAGGGGTTTTGGTTAATGAAAAACTGTTTTTT.

This clonotype has at least ten counts. The V call is TRBV4-3, the J call TRBJ1-6; D gene unclear. Per the germline V gene, CDR1 is LGHNA and CDR2 is YSLEER. Deletions cut 0 bases from V and 8 bases from J, with 11 bases between. The CDR3 is made up of 15 amino acids. The CDR3 spells CASSQESHTYSPLHF. DNA for the CDR3: TGCGCCAGCAGCCAAGAAAGTCATACCTATTCACCCCTCCACTTT.

This clonotype was observed many times. The J gene is TRBJ1-1, the V gene TRBV6-5; D may be TRBD1 (5 bases). Trimming cost V 6 bases and J 4 bases, with 12 bases left between them. In germline, CDR1 is MNHEY, CDR2 SVGAGI. The CDR3 totals 13 residues. CDR3 nucleotide sequence: TGTGCCAGCAGATCGGGGGGGGGCACTGAAGCTTTCTTT. The encoded protein is CASRSGGGTEAFF.

This clonotype was recorded at least ten times. The chain combines TRBV20-1 with TRBJ2-5; tentative D call: TRBD1 (7 bases). The V gene's germline CDR1 is DFQATT and CDR2 SNEGSKA (reference sequence). Trimming pared 6 bases from V and 3 bases from J, leaving 17 bases between. CDR3 length equals 14 residues. The CDR3 region has the DNA TGCAGTGCCCCCCCAGGGGGGACAGAAGAGACCCAGTACTTC. Protein: CSAPPGGTEETQYF.

This clonotype has ten or more counts. The rearrangement joins TRBV5-1 to TRBJ2-1; the match to TRBD1 covers 8 bases. The CDR3 extends over 15 amino acids. Germline V gene data show CDR1 as SGHRS and CDR2 as YFSETQ. The J segment lost 6 bases and the V segment lost 0 bases, leaving 5 bases of the junction unmatched. As DNA, the CDR3 is TGCGCCAGCAGCTTGGGACAGGGGAATCCCAATGAGCAGTTCTTC. Amino acids: CASSLGQGNPNEQFF. Supplemented by reference TRBV5-1 and TRBJ2-1, the full variable domain reads KAGVTQTPRYLIKTRGQQVTLSCSPISGHRSVSWYQQTPGQGLQFLFEYFSETQRNKGNFPGRFSGRQFSNSRSEMNVSTLELGDSALYLCASSLGQGNPNEQFFGPGTRLTVL.

This clonotype is medium-sized. The chain has TRBV20-1 and TRBJ2-3; D is undetermined. The germline CDR1 and CDR2 sequences are DFQATT and SNEGSKA (reference sequence). The CDR3 extends over 14 amino acids. V was clipped by 3 bases and J by 4 bases, with 14 bases between them. CDR3 nucleotide sequence: TGCAGTGCTAGCCCGCCCGTTGGCCCAGATACGCAGTATTTT. Translation gives CSASPPVGPDTQYF.

This clonotype was counted many times. The chain recombines TRBV5-6 with TRBJ2-5; 13 nucleotides align to TRBD2. Germline trimming cut 0 bases from V and 4 bases from J; bases unmatched to any gene: 0. Germline V gene data show CDR1 as SGHDT and CDR2 as YYEEEE. The length of the CDR3 is 15 residues. The DNA of the CDR3 is TGTGCCAGCAGCTTGGGACTAGCGGGGGGAGAGACCCAGTACTTC. It yields the protein CASSLGLAGGETQYF.

There are many counts of this clonotype. The CDR3 sequence: CSASRGGAYNEQFF. Here the CDR3 DNA reads TGCAGTGCTAGTCGGGGGGGGGCATACAATGAGCAGTTCTTC. The rearrangement joins TRBV20-1 to TRBJ2-1; the match to TRBD2 covers 8 bases. The CDR3 loop spans 14 amino acids. V shed 3 bases, J shed 4 bases, and the junction held 5 bases outside the gene matches. From germline, CDR1 is DFQATT and CDR2 SNEGSKA (reference sequence).

This clonotype was detected many times. At one boundary the junction diverges from the germline segment, which might be a read error. V gene TRBV5-6 combines with J gene TRBJ1-2; TRBD1 might be the D (5 bases). The CDR3 is 15 amino acids. Germline V gene lookup returns CDR1 SGHDT and CDR2 YYEEEE. The CDR3 DNA reads as TGTGCCAGCAGCCGGGTTGACAGCACTAATTATGGCTACACCTTC. Encoded protein: CASSRVDSTNYGYTF.

This clonotype was seen repeatedly, ten times or more. This chain joins TRBV20-1 and TRBJ1-1, with a possible D match to TRBD1 (6 bases). V was cut by 3 bases and J by 1 base, with 9 bases left in between. Germline V gene sequence: CDR1 DFQATT, CDR2 SNEGSKA (reference sequence). This CDR3 has 13 residues. In DNA form, the CDR3 reads TGCAGTGCTAGCGGGACAACGAACACTGAAGCTTTCTTT. Protein: CSASGTTNTEAFF.

With respect to this clonotype: This may come from a read error, since a much larger clone is one base off. The chain carries TRBV7-2 and TRBJ2-7; weak D call: TRBD2 (5 bases). The CDR3 extends over 15 amino acids. CDR1 is SGHTA, CDR2 FQGNSA, per germline. CDR3 residues: CVSSLVGGDSYEQYF. CDR3 sequence (DNA): TGTGTCAGCAGCTTAGTTGGAGGAGATTCCTACGAGCAGTACTTC.

As to this clonotype: This may stem from a read error, because a much larger clone lies one nucleotide away. V and J are TRBV10-3 and TRBJ2-7; tentatively, D is TRBD1 (5 bases). CDR1 and CDR2 from the germline V gene are ENHRY and SYGVKD. V dropped 7 bases and J dropped 6 bases, with 16 bases sitting between them. CDR3 length: 13 residues. The CDR3 protein is CAITGHKDREQYF. DNA of the CDR3: TGTGCCATCACCGGACACAAGGACCGCGAGCAGTACTTC.